Below are 17 T cell receptor beta chains sequenced from a single sample in a study of blood T cell repertoires in COVID-19. Profiling relied on immunoSEQ multiplex PCR, and the TCRdb table lists in-frame clones only, not all of them. The data show some 150,000 clones, approximately 87% seen once. The sample consisted of peripheral blood. Receptors originate from a man in his fifties with active COVID-19.

V and J are TRBV25-1 and TRBJ1-1; perhaps TRBD1 as D (6 bases). Looked up from germline, CDR1 is MGHDK and CDR2 is SYGVNS. V was cut by 5 bases and J by 6 bases, with 19 bases left in between. The CDR3 sequence is 15 residues long. CDR3 sequence (DNA): TGTGCCAGCAGTTCTATTCAGGGGAGAGGCGCTGAAGCTTTCTTT. It yields the protein CASSSIQGRGAEAFF.

The chain combines TRBV7-9 with TRBJ2-5; D remains unclear. The CDR3 is made up of 14 amino acids. Looked up from germline, CDR1 is SEHNR and CDR2 is FQNEAQ (reference sequence). V lost 2 bases to trimming and J lost 5 bases, with 12 bases between them. CDR3: CASSLTIGRETQYF. The DNA of the CDR3 is TGTGCCAGCAGCTTAACCATAGGCAGGGAGACCCAGTACTTC.

A note on this clone: A junction boundary mismatches the germline segment, possibly from a read error. This chain connects TRBV7-7 to TRBJ2-1, with 11 nucleotides matching TRBD1. The CDR3 totals 15 residues. Germline V lookup: CDR1 SSHAT, CDR2 FNYEAQ (reference sequence). Here the CDR3 reads CASSMDRGRNNEQFF. CDR3 DNA sequence: TGTGCTAGCAGCATGGACAGGGGGCGAAACAATGAGCAGTTCTTC. Based on the CDR3 plus reference TRBV7-7 and TRBJ2-1, the full variable domain is GAGVSQSPRYKVTKRGQDVTLRCDPISSHATLYWYQQALGQGPEFLTYFNYEAQPDKSGLPSDRFSAERPEGSISTLTIQRTEQRDSAMYRCASSMDRGRNNEQFFGPGTRLTVL.

The chain has TRBV5-1 and TRBJ2-1, with a weak D call TRBD1 (6 bases). This CDR3 is 13 amino acids long. Germline CDR1 reads SGHRS; CDR2 reads YFSETQ. V was trimmed by 0 bases and J by 6 bases, leaving 7 bases between them. The CDR3 region is CASSLEQGNEQFF. The DNA for the CDR3 is TGCGCCAGCAGCTTGGAACAGGGCAATGAGCAGTTCTTC. Full variable domain (outside the CDR3, taken from reference TRBV5-1 and TRBJ2-1): KAGVTQTPRYLIKTRGQQVTLSCSPISGHRSVSWYQQTPGQGLQFLFEYFSETQRNKGNFPGRFSGRQFSNSRSEMNVSTLELGDSALYLCASSLEQGNEQFFGPGTRLTVL.

This clone appeared a few times. This chain's CDR3 is CSAQGQIYSNQPQHF. The CDR3 coding sequence is TGCAGCGCTCAAGGACAGATTTATAGCAATCAGCCCCAGCATTTT. The chain joins TRBV29-1 to TRBJ1-5; the D gene is possibly TRBD1 (6 bases). CDR3 length: 15 residues. Germline V gene lookup returns CDR1 SQVTM and CDR2 ANQGSEA. V shed 7 bases and J shed 0 bases, with 16 bases lying between them.

V gene TRBV5-4 combines with J gene TRBJ2-4, with 7 bases that match TRBD2. The germline V gene has CDR1 SGHNT and CDR2 YYREEE (reference sequence). The CDR3 spans 15 residues. J was trimmed by 6 bases and V by 4 bases; bases with no gene match: 10. Here the CDR3 reads CASSPGGRDLNIQYF. The CDR3 DNA reads TGTGCCAGCAGCCCCGGGGGGAGGGATCTAAACATTCAGTACTTC.

The CDR3, as DNA: TGTGCCAGCAGTCGCCCGGACAGCTACGAGCAGTACTTC. Amino acid sequence: CASSRPDSYEQYF. The chain employs TRBV12-3 or TRBV12-4 and TRBJ2-7; D is possibly TRBD1 (6 bases). V dropped 5 bases and J dropped 3 bases, with 11 bases sitting between them. The CDR3 spans 13 residues.

The chain links TRBV6-5 to TRBJ2-7; D ambiguous. The CDR3 contains 13 residues. The V end lost 0 bases, the J end lost 3 bases, and 6 bases lay between the germline ends. Germline CDR1 is MNHEY and CDR2 is SVGAGI. DNA of the CDR3: TGTGCCAGCAGTTACTCGGGCAACTACGAGCAGTACTTC. It yields the protein CASSYSGNYEQYF.

About this clone: This CDR3 is also generated by other DNA sequences in the sample. J is TRBJ1-2 and V is TRBV18; 7 bases are shared with TRBD1. Germline CDR1 reads KGHSH; CDR2 reads LQKENI. The CDR3 has 13 amino acids. Trimming cost V 6 bases and J 3 bases; bases outside gene matches: 4. CDR3 amino acids: CASSPGTDYGYTF. The CDR3 nucleotides are TGTGCCAGCTCCCCCGGGACAGACTATGGCTACACCTTC.

The count of this clone is one. Here the CDR3 DNA reads TGTGCCAGCAGCCCTAAGGGGGACAGGCAGCTCCAGGAAAAACTGTTTTTT. This gives the protein CASSPKGDRQLQEKLFF. The rearrangement uses TRBV11-2 and TRBJ1-4, with 8 bases aligning to TRBD1. CDR1 is SGHAT and CDR2 is FQNNGV in the germline V gene. The CDR3 contains 17 residues. With 5 bases clipped from V and 8 bases from J, the junction kept 16 bases outside the gene matches.

The genes are TRBV4-1 and TRBJ2-1, with D unresolved. This CDR3 is 15 amino acids long. The V end lost 0 bases, the J end lost 3 bases, and 9 bases lay between the germline ends. Germline CDR1 MGHRA, CDR2 YSYEKL. The CDR3 bases are TGCGCCAGCAGCCAAGATGGTGGCGGCTACAATGAGCAGTTCTTC. Protein: CASSQDGGGYNEQFF.

The chain's CDR3 is CASTPGAGGSYEQYF. The CDR3 bases are TGTGCCAGTACCCCGGGGGCAGGGGGCTCTTACGAGCAGTACTTC. The chain couples TRBV19 to TRBJ2-7, with 8 bases identical to TRBD1. V gave up 7 bases and J gave up 4 bases; unmatched junction bases: 12. The CDR3 runs 15 residues. CDR1 LNHDA and CDR2 SQIVND come from the germline V gene (reference sequence).

This clone was counted a few times. The V call is TRBV6-5, the J call TRBJ2-3, with 8 positions matching TRBD2. The CDR3 extends over 15 amino acids. Germline V gene sequence: CDR1 MNHEY, CDR2 SVGAGI. Trimming cost V 7 bases and J 5 bases; bases outside gene matches: 11. In DNA, the CDR3 is TGTGCCAGCACGGCCCTGGCGGGGGGCAAAGATACGCAGTATTTT. It encodes CASTALAGGKDTQYF.

This chain connects TRBV7-2 to TRBJ2-6, with 12 bases aligning to TRBD2. The CDR3 consists of 18 residues. Germline loops: CDR1 SGHTA, CDR2 FQGNSA. J lost 0 bases, V lost 5 bases, and 5 bases had no gene match. The CDR3 is CASSHPSGGASGANVLTF. CDR3 DNA sequence: TGTGCCAGCAGCCATCCTAGCGGGGGGGCCTCTGGGGCCAACGTCCTGACTTTC.

The V gene is TRBV19, the J gene TRBJ1-2; 7 bases agree with TRBD1. V trimming: 5 bases; J trimming: 3 bases; junction bases outside the gene matches: 6. CDR1 is LNHDA, CDR2 SQIVND, per germline (reference sequence). The CDR3 totals 14 residues. CDR3 protein: CASSFLQGYYGYTF. CDR3 DNA sequence: TGTGCCAGTAGTTTCCTACAGGGGTACTATGGCTACACCTTC.

The genes are TRBV6-1 and TRBJ1-5; a possible D gene is TRBD1 (5 bases). The V end was cut by 6 bases, the J end by 4 bases, with 10 bases between. Germline V lookup: CDR1 MNHNS, CDR2 SASEGT. This CDR3 region has 13 residues. The DNA for the CDR3 is TGTGCCAGCAGCCCGGACAAAAATCAGCCCCAGCATTTT. It yields the protein CASSPDKNQPQHF.

The chain is built from TRBV5-1 and TRBJ1-4; weak D call: TRBD1 (5 bases). CDR3 length: 13 amino acids. The germline V gene encodes CDR1 SGHRS and CDR2 YFSETQ. The germline V and J ends were trimmed by 0 bases and 5 bases, with 5 bases remaining between them. CDR3 nucleotide sequence: TGCGCCAGCAGCTTGGGACAGAATGAAAAACTGTTTTTT. This gives the protein CASSLGQNEKLFF.